A single sample is the source of the 24 T cell receptor beta chains below, sequenced in a study of T cells in Graves' hyperthyroidism and ophthalmopathy. RNA transcripts provided the source from which TCR beta CDR3 regions were amplified. The HTBI primer set was used in a first-round RT-PCR of the TCR CDR3. Using its own MiXCR run on the multiplex PCR reads, TCRdb lists one record per CDR3 protein. The sample contains roughly 380,000 distinct CDR3 sequences, more than 11% of which appear only once. The sequenced sample consisted of blood. The origin of the receptors is a woman aged 60-75 years with Graves' hyperthyroidism.

As for this clonotype: The junction departs from the called germline gene at one end, perhaps through a read error. The chain joins TRBV24-1 to TRBJ1-5; D remains unclear. The germline gives CDR1 KGHDR, CDR2 SFDVKD. CDR3 length: 14 residues. For the CDR3, the DNA is TGTGCCACCAGTGATCGACACCTCGGGCAGCTCCAGCATTTT. This gives the protein CATSDRHLGQLQHF.

This clonotype was seen at least ten times. The V call is TRBV20-1, the J call TRBJ1-5; no clear D. CDR1 and CDR2 from the germline V gene are DFQATT and SNEGSKA (reference sequence). This CDR3 region has 16 residues. The ends were cut back, 0 bases at V and 1 base at J, with 13 bases in the middle. For the CDR3, the DNA is TGCAGTGCTAGAGAAAGAGGGATCCTCAGCAATCAGCCCCAGCATTTT. Translated: CSARERGILSNQPQHF.

This clonotype was recorded many times. This chain connects TRBV2 to TRBJ2-7; no clear D gene. The CDR3 length is 12 residues. Trimming removed 3 bases at V and 3 bases at J, with 6 bases between. Germline V CDR1 and CDR2: SNHLY, FYNNEI. Here the CDR3 reads CASSELIYEQYF. In nucleotides, the CDR3 is TGTGCCAGCAGTGAGCTGATCTACGAGCAGTACTTC. Full variable domain (remainder filled in from reference TRBV2 and TRBJ2-7): EPEVTQTPSHQVTQMGQEVILRCVPISNHLYFYWYRQILGQKVEFLVSFYNNEISEKSEIFDDQFSVERPDGSNFTLKIRSTKLEDSAMYFCASSELIYEQYFGPGTRLTVT.

In its sample, this clonotype was seen many times. The J gene is TRBJ2-1, the V gene TRBV7-2; D is perhaps TRBD2 (6 bases). The V end lost 0 bases, the J end lost 4 bases, and 10 bases lay between the germline ends. The CDR3 sequence is 15 residues long. Germline CDR1 reads SGHTA; CDR2 reads FQGNSA. The CDR3 DNA reads as TGTGCCAGCAGCTTAGCTCGGGACTGGTACAATGAGCAGTTCTTC. Protein product: CASSLARDWYNEQFF.

Remarks on this clonotype: No conserved phenylalanine or tryptophan ends this CDR3, so it is likely a read error. The rearrangement links TRBV12-3 or TRBV12-4 to TRBJ1-1; D remains ambiguous. V was shortened by 3 bases and J by 1 base, with 6 bases between the two germline ends. This CDR3 is built from 13 residues. CDR3 in amino acids: CASSFPPNTEAFL. The CDR3 DNA follows: TGTGCCAGCAGTTTCCCCCCGAACACTGAAGCTTTCCTT.

V and J are TRBV28 and TRBJ2-1; 9 bases match TRBD2. Trimming removed 4 bases from V and 5 bases from J; junction bases left unmatched: 6. The CDR3 contains 15 residues. Per germline, CDR1 MDHEN and CDR2 SYDVKM. This chain's CDR3 is CASSSRLAENNEQFF. CDR3 bases: TGTGCCAGCAGTTCAAGACTAGCGGAAAACAATGAGCAGTTCTTC. Complete variable domain (other parts from reference TRBV28 and TRBJ2-1): DVKVTQSSRYLVKRTGEKVFLECVQDMDHENMFWYRQDPGLGLRLIYFSYDVKMKEKGDIPEGYSVSREKKERFSLILESASTNQTSMYLCASSSRLAENNEQFFGPGTRLTVL.

This chain uses TRBV29-1 with TRBJ1-1; D may be TRBD1 (6 bases). This CDR3 has 14 amino acids. Germline CDR1 is SQVTM and CDR2 is ANQGSEA. V was trimmed by 3 bases and J by 8 bases, leaving 19 bases between them. The CDR3 DNA is TGCAGCGTTGATCAGACAGGTGGGGGCCCCGAAGCTTTCTTT. Its protein product is CSVDQTGGGPEAFF.

This clonotype has only a few counts. The CDR3, as DNA: TGCGCCAGCAGCCCCCGGGGCGGAACTATAGCTAACTATGGCTACACCTTC. Its protein product is CASSPRGGTIANYGYTF. The genes are TRBV4-1 and TRBJ1-2, with D possibly matching TRBD1 (5 bases). Germline assignment: CDR1 MGHRA and CDR2 YSYEKL. Trimming shortened V by 4 bases and J by 0 bases, and 18 bases separated the two germline ends. The length of the CDR3 is 17 residues.

This sequence joins TRBV5-6 and TRBJ2-3, with 14 nucleotides matching TRBD2. Losses at the gene ends were 3 bases for V and 4 bases for J; bases not matched to a gene: 1. Germline V gene sequence: CDR1 SGHDT, CDR2 YYEEEE. The CDR3 runs 15 residues. The CDR3 region has the DNA TGTGCCAGCAGCTGGGGACTAGCGGGAGCAGATACGCAGTATTTT. Translation: CASSWGLAGADTQYF.

As for this clonotype: A read error is possible here, since a much larger clone lies one base away. V gene TRBV30 combines with J gene TRBJ1-4; D possibly corresponds to TRBD1 (5 bases). Germline CDR1 reads GTSNPN; CDR2 reads SVGIG (reference sequence). V lost 6 bases and J 7 bases, leaving 9 bases between the germline ends. The CDR3 is made up of 11 amino acids. The chain's CDR3 is CACGGVEKLFF. DNA of the CDR3: TGTGCCTGTGGAGGGGTTGAAAAACTGTTTTTT.

A few counts support this clonotype. This CDR3 reads CASSAYRGQETQYF. The CDR3 bases are TGTGCCAGCAGCGCGTACAGGGGGCAGGAGACCCAGTACTTC. The chain links TRBV9 to TRBJ2-5; 9 bases map to TRBD1. V shed 3 bases and J 5 bases; nucleotides not matched to a gene: 5. This CDR3 has 14 residues. CDR1 is SGDLS and CDR2 is YYNGEE in the germline V gene.

This chain links TRBV6-5 with TRBJ1-4, with a weak D call TRBD1 (5 bases). Per the germline V gene, CDR1 is MNHEY and CDR2 is SVGAGI. CDR3 length: 15 amino acids. V shed 4 bases and J shed 8 bases, with 17 bases lying between them. CDR3 bases: TGTGCCAGCAGTTCCCTCGGGGAGGCAGGGGAAAAACTGTTTTTT. This codes for CASSSLGEAGEKLFF.

This clonotype was observed many times. The rearrangement uses TRBV5-5 and TRBJ2-3, with a weak D call TRBD2 (5 bases). With 2 bases removed from V and 3 bases from J, the gap between germline ends came to 16 bases. The germline CDR1 and CDR2 sequences are SGHKS and YYEKEE (reference sequence). The CDR3 is 16 residues long. The chain's CDR3 is CASSFLPTQRTDTQYF. In DNA, the CDR3 is TGTGCCAGCAGCTTTCTTCCGACTCAGCGGACAGATACGCAGTATTTT.

This clonotype was counted many times. The chain is built from TRBV5-6 and TRBJ1-1, with 8 bases that match TRBD1. V was pared by 4 bases and J by 3 bases, with 8 bases of the junction left unmatched. Germline lookup yields CDR1 SGHDT and CDR2 YYEEEE. The CDR3 length is 15 residues. The CDR3 region has the DNA TGTGCCAGCAGCCTAGGACAGGGCTGGTACACTGAAGCTTTCTTT. It is translated as CASSLGQGWYTEAFF.

The gene calls are TRBV15 and TRBJ2-7, with 9 bases aligning to TRBD1. The V gene's germline CDR1 is LNHNV and CDR2 YYDKDF (reference sequence). The CDR3 has 16 amino acids. V was pared by 0 bases and J by 3 bases, with 6 bases of the junction left unmatched. The CDR3 coding sequence is TGTGCCACCAGCAGAGAACCGGGACAGGGAGTCTACGAGCAGTACTTC. Protein product: CATSREPGQGVYEQYF. Complete variable domain (other parts from reference TRBV15 and TRBJ2-7): DAMVIQNPRYQVTQFGKPVTLSCSQTLNHNVMYWYQQKSSQAPKLLFHYYDKDFNNEADTPDNFQSRRPNTSFCFLDIRSPGLGDTAMYLCATSREPGQGVYEQYFGPGTRLTVT.

This clonotype came up many times. The chain combines TRBV3-1 with TRBJ2-5; either TRBD1 or TRBD2 may supply D (5 bases each). CDR1 and CDR2 from the germline V gene are LGHDT and YNNKEL (reference sequence). The CDR3 covers 16 residues. Trimming stripped 1 base from V and 1 base from J, with 13 bases between. CDR3 sequence: CASSQGVQGRQETQYF. Here the CDR3 DNA reads TGTGCCAGCAGCCAAGGAGTCCAGGGACGCCAAGAGACCCAGTACTTC.

The table lists this clonotype with many counts. This chain joins TRBV6-1 and TRBJ2-5; 7 bases are a match to TRBD2. The V gene's germline CDR1 is MNHNS and CDR2 SASEGT. Unmatched junction bases numbered 5, after V lost 3 bases and J lost 4 bases. This CDR3 has 14 residues. The DNA of the CDR3 is TGTGCCAGCAGTGATATAGCTAGCGGAGAGACCCAGTACTTC. Amino acid sequence: CASSDIASGETQYF.

The table lists this clonotype with a few counts. The genes are TRBV7-9 and TRBJ2-3, with D possibly TRBD2 on 6 matching bases. CDR1 is SEHNR and CDR2 is FQNEAQ in the germline V gene (reference sequence). The CDR3 totals 14 residues. V lost 6 bases and J lost 2, with 12 bases in between. The CDR3 bases are TGTGCCAGCAGGTCCGGGGGACCCACAGATACGCAGTATTTT. The encoded protein is CASRSGGPTDTQYF.

This clonotype has a handful of counts. V and J are TRBV7-9 and TRBJ2-1; unclear D gene. Trimming stripped 7 bases from V and 5 bases from J, with 9 bases between. The length of the CDR3 is 12 residues. Looked up from germline, CDR1 is SEHNR and CDR2 is FQNEAQ (reference sequence). The CDR3 loop is CASTGYDNEQFF. The CDR3 nucleotides read TGTGCCAGCACCGGTTATGACAATGAGCAGTTCTTC.

The chain links TRBV2 to TRBJ2-7; 10 nucleotides align to TRBD2. Looked up from germline, CDR1 is SNHLY and CDR2 is FYNNEI. The CDR3 is made up of 16 amino acids. V lost 6 bases and J lost 6; bases outside the gene matches: 14. CDR3 in amino acids: CASSLMGLAGAGEQYF. The CDR3 DNA reads as TGTGCCAGCAGCTTAATGGGTCTAGCGGGAGCTGGCGAGCAGTACTTC.

The V call is TRBV20-1, the J call TRBJ2-7; no clear D. V was clipped by 0 bases and J by 2 bases, with 14 bases between them. The CDR3 is made up of 15 amino acids. Germline assignment: CDR1 DFQATT and CDR2 SNEGSKA (reference sequence). The CDR3 DNA follows: TGCAGTGCTAGAGATCTCAGCCTAGGAACCTACGAGCAGTACTTC. It translates to CSARDLSLGTYEQYF.

The rearrangement joins TRBV4-1 to TRBJ1-2, with D unresolved. The CDR3 runs 14 residues. V was trimmed by 1 base and J by 6 bases, leaving 12 bases between them. The germline gives CDR1 MGHRA, CDR2 YSYEKL. DNA of the CDR3: TGCGCCAGCAGCCAAGTTGGCCAGGAAGATGGCTACACCTTC. This translates into CASSQVGQEDGYTF.

The chain links TRBV4-1 to TRBJ2-1; the match to TRBD1 covers 9 bases. The CDR3 contains 16 residues. V was pared by 4 bases and J by 2 bases, with 6 bases of the junction left unmatched. The germline V gene has CDR1 MGHRA and CDR2 YSYEKL. The CDR3: CASSLNRGRPYNEQFF. The CDR3 nucleotides are TGCGCCAGCAGCCTCAACAGGGGGCGTCCCTACAATGAGCAGTTCTTC.

This clonotype has ten or more counts. The gene calls are TRBV11-2 and TRBJ1-1; 7 bases map to TRBD1. The CDR3 has 16 amino acids. CDR1 and CDR2 (germline): SGHAT, FQNNGV. V shed 4 bases and J 0 bases; nucleotides not matched to a gene: 8. The DNA of the CDR3 is TGTGCCAGCAGCTCGGGACAGAATAGTTTGAACACTGAAGCTTTCTTT. This gives the protein CASSSGQNSLNTEAFF.